This T cell receptor beta chain emerged from a study of T cells in Graves' hyperthyroidism and ophthalmopathy. Broader study findings: Most clonotypes expanded in the thyroid (above 0.001) were also present in blood.

This clonotype was counted at least ten times. What it recognizes is unknown. The CDR3 regions of TCR beta were amplified from RNA transcripts. TCR CDR3 regions were first amplified by RT-PCR with HTBI primers. TCRdb processed the multiplex PCR reads anew with MiXCR; each CDR3 protein has one entry. The sample gives fewer than 900,000 distinct CDR3 sequences, under 20% of which show up once; 16% is in the top ten. This receptor was taken from a woman in her forties or fifties with Graves' hyperthyroidism that later progressed to Graves' ophthalmopathy. Sequenced sample: blood.

The CDR3 sequence is CAWSLGNEQYF. The CDR3 region has the DNA TGTGCCTGGAGTCTGGGCAACGAGCAGTACTTC. The chain combines TRBV30 with TRBJ2-7, with D hard to call. V lost 2 bases and J lost 5, with 7 bases in between. This CDR3 is 11 amino acids long. Germline assignment: CDR1 GTSNPN and CDR2 SVGIG (reference sequence).